What follows is one T cell receptor (beta chain) and its context. Its target is not known. In the CD4+ fraction, cells were divided into CD45RA+ naive and CD45RA-negative memory subsets. The data were taken from a study of shared clonotypes between healthy human individuals. The CDR3 loop spans 15 amino acids. The V and J ends lost 5 bases and 4 bases respectively, with 17 bases between them. Germline V gene sequence: CDR1 LNHDA, CDR2 SQIVND (reference sequence). Notes on the study in general: Sampling included only blood; tissue repertoires likely differ. About 4.5% of naive CD4 clonotypes were common to several donors.

It was at deep level that the assay was run. TCRdb keeps only in-frame clones here, not all; method: immunoSEQ multiplex PCR. The table includes 2 million to 2.5 million clones, roughly 96% detected once. The TCR sequence derives from a man younger than 35 in good health. The genes are TRBV19 and TRBJ2-5; D perhaps matches TRBD1 (6 bases). Sequenced input: naive CD4+ T cells sorted from blood. Subset noted: CD45RA+ positively selected. Here the CDR3 DNA reads TGTGCCAGTAGTCCCCCGAACAGGGTGGGAGAGACCCAGTACTTC. This gives the protein CASSPPNRVGETQYF. Full variable domain (missing parts from reference TRBV19 and TRBJ2-5): DGGITQSPKYLFRKEGQNVTLSCEQNLNHDAMYWYRQDPGQGLRLIYYSQIVNDFQKGDIAEGYSVSREKKESFPLTVTSAQKNPTAFYLCASSPPNRVGETQYFGPGTRLLVL.